Listed below are T cell receptor beta chains from one sample, sequenced in a study of blood T cell repertoires in COVID-19. TCRdb's copy holds only in-frame clones and misses some; the assay was immunoSEQ multiplex PCR. Here the sample spans under 170,000 clones, about 86% being singletons. The sample was peripheral blood. Source of these receptors: a man in his sixties or seventies with acute or convalescent COVID-19. The CDR3 runs from the conserved cysteine through the conserved F or W. A D gene is named only where the DNA matches it firmly. Expanded clones are given a class, and other clones once, few, many or no size at all.

j_call d_call clone_size v_call cdr3_aa cdr3_nt
TRBJ2-7 TRBD1 NA TRBV6-1 CASSEAWDSSYEQYF TGTGCCAGCAGTGAAGCATGGGACAGCTCCTACGAGCAGTACTTC
TRBJ1-2 TRBD1 NA TRBV18 CASSPPTGVYGYTF TGTGCCAGCTCACCACCTACAGGGGTGTATGGCTACACCTTC
TRBJ2-5 NA NA TRBV4-1 CASSQAQGKQETQYF TGCGCCAGCAGCCAAGCTCAGGGAAAACAAGAGACCCAGTACTTC
TRBJ2-1 TRBD1 NA TRBV24-1 CATSEPGGNSYNEQFF TGTGCCACCAGTGAGCCAGGGGGCAACTCCTACAATGAGCAGTTCTTC
TRBJ2-7 NA NA TRBV5-1 CASSLDRASLYEQYF TGCGCCAGCAGCTTGGACAGGGCCTCACTCTACGAGCAGTACTTC
TRBJ1-2 TRBD1 once TRBV7-9 CASSLDEGAVGYTF TGTGCCAGCAGCTTGGATGAGGGGGCGGTTGGCTACACCTTC
TRBJ2-7 TRBD2 NA TRBV7-2 CASSEGLALNGYEQYF TGTGCCAGCAGCGAGGGACTAGCGTTGAACGGCTACGAGCAGTACTTC
TRBJ2-2 TRBD2 NA TRBV4-1 CASSQEGLAGGPLTGELFF TGCGCCAGCAGCCAAGAGGGACTAGCGGGAGGGCCGTTGACCGGGGAGCTGTTTTTT
TRBJ2-5 TRBD1 NA TRBV10-3 CAIRSDRQQETQYF TGTGCCATCAGGTCGGACAGGCAGCAAGAGACCCAGTACTTC
TRBJ2-7 NA NA TRBV5-6 CASSFWSRDEQYF TGTGCCAGCAGCTTTTGGTCAAGAGACGAGCAGTACTTC
TRBJ2-7 NA NA TRBV14 CASRVSGSSYEQYF TGTGCCAGCAGGGTTAGCGGTAGCTCCTACGAGCAGTACTTC
TRBJ2-5 NA NA TRBV3-1/TRBV3-2 CASSQGWSQETQYF TGTGCCAGCAGCCAAGGGTGGAGCCAAGAGACCCAGTACTTC
TRBJ2-7 TRBD2 NA TRBV29-1 CSVSLAGALEQYF TGCAGCGTCTCCTTAGCGGGAGCCCTCGAGCAGTACTTC
TRBJ2-7 NA NA TRBV28 CASSSPGRNYEQYF TGTGCCAGCAGTTCTCCAGGGCGGAACTACGAGCAGTACTTC
TRBJ2-5 TRBD1 NA TRBV6-5 CASSWGQGVETQYF TGTGCCAGCAGTTGGGGACAGGGAGTGGAGACCCAGTACTTC
TRBJ2-1 TRBD2 few TRBV6-1 CASSEGPGLAGSEQFF TGTGCCAGCAGTGAAGGTCCAGGACTAGCGGGTTCTGAGCAGTTCTTC
TRBJ2-7 TRBD2 few TRBV15 CATSRWASGGSYEQYF TGTGCCACCAGCAGATGGGCTAGCGGAGGTTCTTACGAGCAGTACTTC
TRBJ2-3 NA NA TRBV6-6 CASSYPSGTDTQYF TGTGCCAGCAGTTACCCGTCGGGAACAGATACGCAGTATTTT
TRBJ2-1 NA NA TRBV4-3 CASSQSLVYNEQFF TGCGCCAGCAGCCAAAGCCTTGTCTACAATGAGCAGTTCTTC
TRBJ2-2 TRBD2 NA TRBV9 CASSAGLAGTGELFF TGTGCCAGCAGCGCGGGACTAGCGGGGACCGGGGAGCTGTTTTTT
TRBJ1-4 TRBD1 NA TRBV30 CAWSLNSGTAPFNEKLFF TGTGCCTGGAGTCTCAATTCCGGGACAGCTCCTTTCAATGAAAAACTGTTTTTT
TRBJ1-2 NA NA TRBV5-8 CASSIRVYGYTF TGTGCCAGCAGCATCAGGGTTTATGGCTACACCTTC
TRBJ2-5 NA NA TRBV1 CTSSQDTGLAGDGMPQETQYF TGCACCAGCAGCCAAGATACGGGACTAGCGGGAGATGGAATGCCACAAGAGACCCAGTACTTC
TRBJ1-1 NA NA TRBV7-9 CASSFEGRAFF TGTGCCAGCAGCTTCGAGGGAAGGGCTTTCTTT
TRBJ2-4 TRBD2 few TRBV29-1 CSVRGGALAKNIQYF TGCAGCGTTCGCGGGGGAGCCCTAGCCAAAAACATTCAGTACTTC
TRBJ2-3 TRBD1 once TRBV2 CASRRQGIDTQYF TGTGCCAGCAGACGACAGGGAATAGATACGCAGTATTTT
TRBJ2-6 NA NA TRBV6-2/TRBV6-3 CASSYSLSGANVLTF TGTGCCAGCAGTTACTCACTGTCTGGGGCCAACGTCCTGACTTTC
TRBJ1-2 NA NA TRBV7-9 CASSPRTDNYGYTF TGTGCCAGCAGCCCAAGGACAGATAACTATGGCTACACCTTC
TRBJ2-1 TRBD2 NA TRBV9 CASSSGLAGGRGEQFF TGTGCCAGCAGCTCGGGACTAGCGGGAGGGCGGGGTGAGCAGTTCTTC
TRBJ2-7 NA few TRBV7-8 CASSFGLDSYEQYF TGTGCCAGCAGCTTTGGACTGGATTCCTACGAGCAGTACTTC
TRBJ1-2 NA NA TRBV27 CASSLGGAQNYGYTF TGTGCCAGCAGTTTAGGGGGGGCCCAGAACTATGGCTACACCTTC
TRBJ1-2 TRBD1 NA TRBV4-2 CASSQDGTGWSYGYTF TGTGCCAGCAGCCAAGATGGGACAGGGTGGTCCTATGGCTACACCTTC